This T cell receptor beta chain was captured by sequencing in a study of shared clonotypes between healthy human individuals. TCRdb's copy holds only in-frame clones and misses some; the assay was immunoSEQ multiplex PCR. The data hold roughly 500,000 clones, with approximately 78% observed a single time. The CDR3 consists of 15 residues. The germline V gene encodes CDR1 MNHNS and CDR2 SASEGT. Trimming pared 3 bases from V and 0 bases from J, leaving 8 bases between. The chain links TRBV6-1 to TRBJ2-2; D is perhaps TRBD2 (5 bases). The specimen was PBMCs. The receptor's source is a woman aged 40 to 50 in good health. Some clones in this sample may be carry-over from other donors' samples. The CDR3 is CASSEASPNTGELFF. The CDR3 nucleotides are TGTGCCAGCAGTGAGGCTAGCCCGAACACCGGGGAGCTGTTTTTT.